This entry lists 30 T cell receptor beta chains sequenced from one sample in a study of T-cell reconstitution after alpha-beta-depleted transplantation in children (dated by TCRdb to 2016 to 2018). The receptor library was made with PCR. The run used an Illumina HiSeq 2500. Molecular barcoding was employed in the preparation of TCR libraries, with unique molecular identifiers being used to normalize TCRbeta repertoire quantification. TCRdb reprocessing: public reads trimmed at Q25 with fastp, clones called with MiXCR, in-frame beta chains kept. Every entry covers one CDR3 protein and lists the most common genes and DNA from its rows. The sample records about a million distinct CDR3 sequences, 25% to 30% of which are singletons. Roughly 31% of the sample rests with the top ten. The meaning of the sample's treatment or condition label: allogeneic hematopoietic cell transplantation with graft depleted of TCRalphabeta T cells and CD19 B cells.

Sequenced here: PBMCs, mostly from graft donor cells, sampled 360 days after TCRalphabeta/CD19-depleted stem cell transplant. The receptors were gathered from a boy under two years old who had a stem cell transplant for SCID, so the T cells may come from the graft donor.

This clonotype has a handful of counts. The genes are TRBV5-5 and TRBJ1-2; 8 bases are a match to TRBD1. Per germline, CDR1 SGHKS and CDR2 YYEKEE (reference sequence). This CDR3 region has 14 residues. Trimming took 4 bases from V and 3 from J; bases not matched to a gene: 5. The CDR3, as DNA: TGTGCCAGCAGCCGATTGACAGGGGACTATGGCTACACCTTC. It encodes CASSRLTGDYGYTF.

The V call is TRBV5-1, the J call TRBJ2-7; 7 bases align to TRBD2. Germline trimming cut 4 bases from V and 1 base from J; bases unmatched to any gene: 11. Germline CDR1 and CDR2: SGHRS and YFSETQ. This CDR3 contains 16 residues. The CDR3 nucleotides are TGCGCCAGCAGCCCCATGGCAGGGAGGGGTTCCTACGAGCAGTACTTC. It codes for CASSPMAGRGSYEQYF.

The V call is TRBV28, the J call TRBJ2-7, with 7 nucleotides matching TRBD2. In germline, CDR1 is MDHEN, CDR2 SYDVKM. The trim removed 1 base at V and 3 bases at J, leaving 6 bases unmatched. The CDR3 consists of 15 residues. The CDR3 region is CASSLLGPGGYEQYF. In DNA, the CDR3 is TGTGCCAGCAGTTTATTAGGTCCGGGGGGCTACGAGCAGTACTTC. The entire variable domain, with the rest obtained from reference TRBV28 and TRBJ2-7, is as follows: DVKVTQSSRYLVKRTGEKVFLECVQDMDHENMFWYRQDPGLGLRLIYFSYDVKMKEKGDIPEGYSVSREKKERFSLILESASTNQTSMYLCASSLLGPGGYEQYFGPGTRLTVT.

V is TRBV4-2 and J is TRBJ1-2; D may be TRBD1 (5 bases). The CDR3 sequence is 12 residues long. Looked up from germline, CDR1 is LGHNA and CDR2 is YNFKEQ. The V gene lost 4 bases and the J gene lost 8 bases, with 11 bases spanning the gap. The CDR3 coding sequence is TGTGCCAGCAGCCCCCCGGGGGAAGGCTACACCTTC. Translating it yields CASSPPGEGYTF.

The chain recombines TRBV24-1 with TRBJ1-2; D is perhaps TRBD1 (5 bases). The V and J ends lost 5 bases and 14 bases respectively, with 20 bases between them. This CDR3 has 13 residues. Germline CDR1 reads KGHDR; CDR2 reads SFDVKD. The DNA for the CDR3 is TGTGCCACCAGTGGCGGACGGGGATGGGGGTTGACCTTC. This sequence encodes CATSGGRGWGLTF.

Worth noting for this clonotype: A read error is possible here, since a much larger clone lies one base away. The V call is TRBV7-9, the J call TRBJ2-1; TRBD1 is a possible D gene (6 bases). The V end lost 6 bases, the J end lost 6 bases, and 12 bases lay between the germline ends. The germline V gene encodes CDR1 SEHNR and CDR2 FQNEAQ (reference sequence). The CDR3 has 13 residues. This chain's CDR3 is CASSSGQPNEQFF. DNA for the CDR3: TGTGCCAGCAGTAGTGGACAGCCCAATGAGCAGTTCTTC.

This clonotype was seen a handful of times. The CDR3 loop is CASSLERPGGNGYTF. CDR3 bases: TGTGCCAGCAGTTTAGAGAGGCCAGGGGGAAATGGCTACACCTTC. The chain has TRBV12-3 or TRBV12-4 and TRBJ1-2, with 7 bases that match TRBD1. The CDR3 covers 15 residues. The ends lost 1 base at V and 6 bases at J; junction bases unmatched: 8.

The V gene is TRBV5-1, the J gene TRBJ2-1; 7 bases fit TRBD1. V lost 8 bases, J lost 6 bases, and 11 bases stayed unmatched. The CDR3 is 14 amino acids. In germline, CDR1 is SGHRS, CDR2 YFSETQ. CDR3 sequence (DNA): TGCGCCAGTCAAGCCCAGGGGGTGTTCAATGAGCAGTTCTTC. It is translated as CASQAQGVFNEQFF. Full variable domain (missing parts from reference TRBV5-1 and TRBJ2-1): KAGVTQTPRYLIKTRGQQVTLSCSPISGHRSVSWYQQTPGQGLQFLFEYFSETQRNKGNFPGRFSGRQFSNSRSEMNVSTLELGDSALYLCASQAQGVFNEQFFGPGTRLTVL.

Only a few counts were recorded for this clonotype. The V call is TRBV28, the J call TRBJ2-1, with D hard to call. Per the germline V gene, CDR1 is MDHEN and CDR2 is SYDVKM. The CDR3 runs to 14 residues. Trimming pared 2 bases from V and 5 bases from J, leaving 10 bases between. The CDR3 protein is CASSLLVVNNEQFF. CDR3 sequence (DNA): TGTGCCAGCAGTTTACTTGTCGTAAACAATGAGCAGTTCTTC.

This clonotype was seen a handful of times. V gene TRBV20-1 combines with J gene TRBJ2-3; a possible D gene is TRBD2 (7 bases). Trimming shortened V by 1 base and J by 2 bases, and 19 bases separated the two germline ends. The germline V gene encodes CDR1 DFQATT and CDR2 SNEGSKA (reference sequence). This CDR3 contains 17 residues. The CDR3 nucleotides are TGCAGTGCTAGAGGGGGGGGGCTAGCGAAATACACAGATACGCAGTATTTT. This translates into CSARGGGLAKYTDTQYF.

V usage is TRBV20-1 and J usage is TRBJ2-1; 12 nucleotides agree with TRBD2. The V segment lost 6 bases and the J segment 4 bases; nucleotides outside the gene matches: 4. Germline CDR1 DFQATT, CDR2 SNEGSKA (reference sequence). The CDR3 is 14 residues long. The CDR3 sequence: CSAGLAGGYNEQFF. The CDR3 nucleotides read TGCAGTGCGGGTCTAGCGGGGGGGTACAATGAGCAGTTCTTC.

This chain joins TRBV15 and TRBJ2-7, with a weak D call TRBD2 (6 bases). Germline V gene lookup returns CDR1 LNHNV and CDR2 YYDKDF (reference sequence). CDR3 length: 17 amino acids. V gave up 0 bases and J gave up 0 bases, with 15 bases separating them. The CDR3 DNA sequence: TGTGCCACCAGCAGAGATCGGTGGGGGGAAAGCTCCTACGAGCAGTACTTC. It encodes CATSRDRWGESSYEQYF.

The chain links TRBV7-9 to TRBJ1-5; TRBD1 might be the D (5 bases). Trimming shortened V by 7 bases and J by 6 bases, and 10 bases separated the two germline ends. CDR3 length: 12 amino acids. The germline V gene has CDR1 SEHNR and CDR2 FQNEAQ (reference sequence). In nucleotides, the CDR3 is TGTGCCAGCACCCAGGGATCTCAGCCCCAGCATTTT. It is translated as CASTQGSQPQHF.

The chain carries TRBV27 and TRBJ1-4; D possibly corresponds to TRBD1 (6 bases). Trimming took off 5 bases at V and 6 bases at J, with 22 bases between the two ends. The CDR3 is made up of 17 amino acids. The germline CDR1 and CDR2 sequences are MNHEY and SMNVEV (reference sequence). The CDR3 region has the DNA TGTGCCAGCAGTCCGGATGGGGACCAGGGGTTGTATGAAAAACTGTTTTTT. Translation gives CASSPDGDQGLYEKLFF.

The chain recombines TRBV29-1 with TRBJ2-3; weak D call: TRBD2 (6 bases). Trimming stripped 8 bases from V and 2 bases from J, with 17 bases between. The CDR3 has 14 residues. Germline V gene data show CDR1 as SQVTM and CDR2 as ANQGSEA. Written as DNA, the CDR3 is TGCAGCATCTGGGCGGGACTCAACACAGATACGCAGTATTTT. Protein sequence: CSIWAGLNTDTQYF.

This clonotype was counted between two and nine times. The rearrangement joins TRBV12-5 to TRBJ2-1, with 9 bases that match TRBD1. Germline values: CDR1 LGHNT, CDR2 FRNRAP. The CDR3 length is 18 residues. V lost 1 base to trimming and J lost 7 bases; unmatched junction nucleotides: 14. CDR3 nucleotide sequence: TGTGCTAGTGGTTTGGCCCGGGACAGGGAGGGAGTAAGGAATGAGCAGTTCTTC. Translating gives CASGLARDREGVRNEQFF.

CDR3 bases: TGTGCCAGCAGCCACAGGAGTAGGGTGAGCACTGAAGCTTTCTTT. It yields the protein CASSHRSRVSTEAFF. This chain uses TRBV6-1 with TRBJ1-1; a weak D match, TRBD1 (5 bases). CDR3 length: 15 amino acids. Between the trimmed V and J ends, which lost 6 bases and 4 bases, there was a span of 18 bases. Germline V CDR1 and CDR2: MNHNS, SASEGT.

This chain uses TRBV2 with TRBJ2-1; D unresolved. The V gene's germline CDR1 is SNHLY and CDR2 FYNNEI. The CDR3 is 13 residues long. The V end lost 6 bases, the J end lost 6 bases, and 12 bases lay between the germline ends. In nucleotides, the CDR3 is TGTGCCAGCAGGTTAGGATGGGCCAATGAGCAGTTCTTC. Protein: CASRLGWANEQFF.

This clonotype was seen more than once but under ten times. J is TRBJ1-6 and V is TRBV12-3 or TRBV12-4; TRBD1 is a possible D gene (6 bases). V was cut by 1 base and J by 0 bases, with 10 bases left in between. CDR3 length: 17 residues. This chain's CDR3 is CASSLVGGISYNSPLHF. CDR3 coding DNA: TGTGCCAGCAGTTTAGTAGGGGGGATCTCCTATAATTCACCCCTCCACTTT.

The table lists this clonotype with a few counts. The chain is built from TRBV6-6 and TRBJ1-1; 8 bases match TRBD1. The germline V gene has CDR1 MNHNY and CDR2 SVGAGI (reference sequence). V was pared by 6 bases and J by 4 bases, with 4 bases of the junction left unmatched. This CDR3 has 13 residues. The DNA of the CDR3 is TGTGCCAGCAGGGACAGGGCCCTCACTGAAGCTTTCTTT. Residues: CASRDRALTEAFF.

This clonotype was recorded a few times. J is TRBJ2-1 and V is TRBV12-3 or TRBV12-4; D uncertain. The CDR3 covers 17 residues. Deletions cut 5 bases from V and 0 bases from J, with 17 bases between. CDR3 region: CASSARTRMSSYNEQFF. DNA of the CDR3: TGTGCCAGCAGTGCCAGGACCCGAATGAGCTCCTACAATGAGCAGTTCTTC.

The chain is built from TRBV5-1 and TRBJ2-5; 10 nucleotides agree with TRBD2. This CDR3 comprises 15 residues. Trimming at V came to 2 bases and at J to 4 bases, leaving 5 bases not matched to a gene. Germline V gene data show CDR1 as SGHRS and CDR2 as YFSETQ. CDR3 nucleotide sequence: TGCGCCAGCAGCTTAGCGGGGGGGCCTGTAGAGACCCAGTACTTC. Residues: CASSLAGGPVETQYF.

In this sample, this clonotype turned up a few times. This rearrangement joins TRBV6-1 to TRBJ1-1, with a weak D call TRBD1 (5 bases). V gave up 5 bases and J gave up 1 base, with 11 bases separating them. The CDR3 contains 14 residues. In germline, CDR1 is MNHNS, CDR2 SASEGT. This chain's CDR3 is CASSRQIQNTEAFF. DNA for the CDR3: TGTGCCAGCAGTCGACAGATACAGAACACTGAAGCTTTCTTT.

This chain joins TRBV7-3 and TRBJ2-5; the D is unclear. Trimming left V 2 bases short and J 3 bases short, with 7 bases between. The CDR3 runs to 13 residues. The germline V gene has CDR1 SGHTA and CDR2 FQGTGA. The CDR3 reads CASSLYGEETQYF. DNA for the CDR3: TGTGCCAGCAGCTTATATGGGGAAGAGACCCAGTACTTC.

This clonotype was seen more than once but under ten times. This sequence joins TRBV20-1 and TRBJ2-1; D gene ambiguous. V was trimmed by 5 bases and J by 4 bases, leaving 6 bases between them. This CDR3 is 11 amino acids long. Germline V gene sequence: CDR1 DFQATT, CDR2 SNEGSKA (reference sequence). DNA of the CDR3: TGCAGTGCTCAAGAGTACAATGAGCAGTTCTTC. This gives the protein CSAQEYNEQFF.

The CDR3 DNA is TGCAGCGTTGAAGGCGTCGGGGGCCCGGGCACAGATACGCAGTATTTT. It codes for CSVEGVGGPGTDTQYF. The rearrangement links TRBV29-1 to TRBJ2-3; D possibly matches TRBD1 or TRBD2 (6 bases each). This CDR3 has 16 residues. Germline-derived CDR1 and CDR2 are SQVTM and ANQGSEA. Trimming left V 1 base short and J 1 base short, with 15 bases between.

The chain couples TRBV5-1 to TRBJ2-6, with D hard to call. The CDR3 totals 17 residues. Trimming pared 8 bases from V and 0 bases from J, leaving 18 bases between. CDR1 SGHRS and CDR2 YFSETQ come from the germline V gene. The chain's CDR3 is CASSPILGSSGANVLTF. The CDR3 DNA follows: TGCGCCAGTTCCCCTATCCTGGGGTCCTCTGGGGCCAACGTCCTGACTTTC. The variable domain in full, with the rest retrieved from reference TRBV5-1 and TRBJ2-6, is KAGVTQTPRYLIKTRGQQVTLSCSPISGHRSVSWYQQTPGQGLQFLFEYFSETQRNKGNFPGRFSGRQFSNSRSEMNVSTLELGDSALYLCASSPILGSSGANVLTFGAGSRLTVL.

The chain uses TRBV28 and TRBJ2-7; possible D gene TRBD1, 5 bases. V lost 5 bases and J lost 0, with 14 bases in between. CDR3 length equals 15 residues. Germline V CDR1 and CDR2: MDHEN, SYDVKM. The CDR3 reads CASSRGGATSYEQYF. CDR3 bases: TGTGCCAGCAGTCGCGGTGGGGCGACCTCCTACGAGCAGTACTTC.

This chain uses TRBV9 with TRBJ2-3; 7 nucleotides line up with TRBD2. Trimming removed 5 bases from V and 3 bases from J; junction bases left unmatched: 3. Germline V gives CDR1 SGDLS, CDR2 YYNGEE. The CDR3 extends over 13 amino acids. CDR3 DNA sequence: TGTGCCAGCAGTGAGGGAGGGACAGATACGCAGTATTTT. Translated, it gives CASSEGGTDTQYF.

The sample holds a few counts of this clonotype. The rearrangement uses TRBV6-5 and TRBJ2-7, with 8 bases fitting TRBD1. The V and J ends lost 0 bases and 7 bases, in that order; junction bases with no gene match: 8. This CDR3 region has 15 residues. Germline CDR1 and CDR2: MNHEY and SVGAGI. Here the CDR3 DNA reads TGTGCCAGCAGTTACTCAGCAGGGGGCTCCGGAGAGCAGTACTTC. Protein: CASSYSAGGSGEQYF.